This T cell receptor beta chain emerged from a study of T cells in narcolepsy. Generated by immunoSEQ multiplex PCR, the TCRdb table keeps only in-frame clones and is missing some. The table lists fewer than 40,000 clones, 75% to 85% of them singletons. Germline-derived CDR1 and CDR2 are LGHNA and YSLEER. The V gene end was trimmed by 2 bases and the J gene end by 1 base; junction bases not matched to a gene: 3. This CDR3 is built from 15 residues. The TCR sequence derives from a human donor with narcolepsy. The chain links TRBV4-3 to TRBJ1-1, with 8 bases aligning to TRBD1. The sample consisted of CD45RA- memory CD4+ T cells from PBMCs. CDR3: CASSQTQGGNTEAFF. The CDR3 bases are TGCGCCAGCAGCCAAACACAGGGGGGGAACACTGAAGCTTTCTTT.